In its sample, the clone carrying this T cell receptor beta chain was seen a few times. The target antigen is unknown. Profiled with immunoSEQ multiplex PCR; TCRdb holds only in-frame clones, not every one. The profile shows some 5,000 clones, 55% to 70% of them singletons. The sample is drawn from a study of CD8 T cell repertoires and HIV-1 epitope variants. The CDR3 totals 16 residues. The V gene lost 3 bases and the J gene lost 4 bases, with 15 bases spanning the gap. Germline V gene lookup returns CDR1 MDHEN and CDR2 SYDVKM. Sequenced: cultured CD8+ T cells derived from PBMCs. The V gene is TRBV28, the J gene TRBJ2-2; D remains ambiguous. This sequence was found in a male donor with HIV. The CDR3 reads CASSLWAEGSTGELFF. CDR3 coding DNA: TGTGCCAGCAGTTTGTGGGCGGAAGGGTCCACCGGGGAGCTGTTTTTT.